The rows below give T cell receptor beta chains drawn from one sample of a study of T-cell reconstitution after alpha-beta-depleted transplantation in children. TCRdb fed the PCR reads into MiXCR, producing one record per CDR3 protein. The table shows some 220,000 distinct CDR3 sequences, with roughly 10% occurring only once. Sequenced material: PBMCs from the stem cell graft donor, taken from the stem cell graft. These receptors all stem from a human donor who donated a stem cell graft to a child with acute lymphoblastic leukemia. The CDR3 runs from the conserved cysteine through the conserved F or W. Each record gives: J gene, D gene, V gene, clone size, CDR3 protein, CDR3 DNA. D genes are given only for firm matches. Clone sizes are given selectively: once, few, many, or a class where the clone is expanded.

j_gene: TRBJ1-5; d_gene: -; v_gene: TRBV5-1; abundance: many; CDR3aa: CASSIDGSNQPQHF; CDR3nt: TGCGCCAGCAGTATTGATGGTAGCAATCAGCCCCAGCATTTT
j_gene: TRBJ2-1; d_gene: -; v_gene: TRBV6-1; abundance: -; CDR3aa: CASSDYEQFF; CDR3nt: TGTGCCAGCAGTGACTATGAGCAGTTCTTC
j_gene: TRBJ2-1; d_gene: -; v_gene: TRBV5-1; abundance: many; CDR3aa: CASTPQGPPYNEQFF; CDR3nt: TGCGCCAGCACCCCCCAGGGGCCCCCCTACAATGAGCAGTTCTTC
j_gene: TRBJ1-2; d_gene: TRBD1; v_gene: TRBV7-9; abundance: -; CDR3aa: CASSPHSRAGGYGYTF; CDR3nt: TGTGCCAGCAGCCCCCACTCCCGCGCAGGGGGCTATGGCTACACCTTC
j_gene: TRBJ1-4; d_gene: TRBD1; v_gene: TRBV7-9; abundance: many; CDR3aa: CASEGTGVEKLFF; CDR3nt: TGTGCCAGCGAAGGGACAGGGGTGGAAAAACTGTTTTTT
j_gene: TRBJ1-1; d_gene: TRBD1; v_gene: TRBV20-1; abundance: many; CDR3aa: CSAPGQGAGTEAFF; CDR3nt: TGCAGTGCTCCGGGACAGGGGGCAGGAACTGAAGCTTTCTTT
j_gene: TRBJ1-4; d_gene: -; v_gene: TRBV12-3/TRBV12-4; abundance: few; CDR3aa: CASSPRGGSDEKLFF; CDR3nt: TGTGCCAGCAGTCCCAGGGGAGGGTCGGATGAAAAACTGTTTTTT
j_gene: TRBJ2-2; d_gene: -; v_gene: TRBV2; abundance: few; CDR3aa: CASSEGFDTGELFF; CDR3nt: TGTGCCAGCAGTGAGGGTTTCGACACCGGGGAGCTGTTTTTT
j_gene: TRBJ1-6; d_gene: TRBD1; v_gene: TRBV7-8; abundance: few; CDR3aa: CASSLPGQVNSPLHF; CDR3nt: TGTGCCAGCAGCCTCCCGGGACAGGTCAATTCACCCCTCCACTTT
j_gene: TRBJ2-3; d_gene: -; v_gene: TRBV5-1; abundance: few; CDR3aa: CASSLGERTDTQYF; CDR3nt: TGCGCCAGCAGCTTGGGTGAGAGAACAGATACGCAGTATTTT
j_gene: TRBJ2-2; d_gene: -; v_gene: TRBV15; abundance: -; CDR3aa: CATSRAGTANTGELFF; CDR3nt: TGTGCCACCAGCAGAGCGGGGACCGCGAACACCGGGGAGCTGTTTTTT
j_gene: TRBJ1-1; d_gene: -; v_gene: TRBV3-1; abundance: -; CDR3aa: CASSPGGGFDTEAFF; CDR3nt: TGTGCCAGCAGCCCCGGAGGTGGTTTTGACACTGAAGCTTTCTTT
j_gene: TRBJ2-6; d_gene: -; v_gene: TRBV12-3/TRBV12-4; abundance: many; CDR3aa: CASSQGGAGANVLTF; CDR3nt: TGTGCCAGCAGTCAAGGGGGGGCTGGGGCCAACGTCCTGACTTTC
j_gene: TRBJ2-5; d_gene: -; v_gene: TRBV11-2; abundance: few; CDR3aa: CASRYAPGETQYF; CDR3nt: TGTGCCAGCAGATACGCCCCCGGAGAGACCCAGTACTTC
j_gene: TRBJ2-1; d_gene: -; v_gene: TRBV11-3; abundance: few; CDR3aa: CASSSWRQDSYNEQFF; CDR3nt: TGTGCCAGCAGCTCTTGGAGGCAGGATAGCTACAATGAGCAGTTCTTC
j_gene: TRBJ2-7; d_gene: TRBD1; v_gene: TRBV11-1; abundance: many; CDR3aa: CASSPRQGTVDVSSYEQYF; CDR3nt: TGTGCCAGCAGCCCCCGACAGGGGACCGTTGACGTTAGCTCCTACGAGCAGTACTTC
j_gene: TRBJ1-1; d_gene: -; v_gene: TRBV12-3/TRBV12-4; abundance: many; CDR3aa: CASSLLVGFGTEAFF; CDR3nt: TGTGCCAGCAGTTTATTAGTTGGTTTCGGGACTGAAGCTTTCTTT
j_gene: TRBJ2-3; d_gene: -; v_gene: TRBV29-1; abundance: many; CDR3aa: CSVVRVYGSTDTQYF; CDR3nt: TGCAGCGTTGTGCGCGTCTACGGGAGCACAGATACGCAGTATTTT
j_gene: TRBJ1-1; d_gene: -; v_gene: TRBV6-2/TRBV6-3; abundance: -; CDR3aa: CASSYSNRVMNTEAFF; CDR3nt: TGTGCCAGCAGTTACTCGAACAGGGTTATGAACACTGAAGCTTTCTTT
j_gene: TRBJ2-7; d_gene: -; v_gene: TRBV20-1; abundance: -; CDR3aa: CSARDRRGGAIGIEQYF; CDR3nt: TGCAGTGCTAGAGATCGGCGCGGGGGCGCGATCGGGATCGAGCAGTACTTC
j_gene: TRBJ1-1; d_gene: -; v_gene: TRBV4-3; abundance: -; CDR3aa: CASSQDSTSDTEAFF; CDR3nt: TGCGCCAGCAGCCAAGATTCGACGTCGGACACTGAAGCTTTCTTT
j_gene: TRBJ2-7; d_gene: -; v_gene: TRBV6-2/TRBV6-3; abundance: -; CDR3aa: CASSPRILSAYEQYF; CDR3nt: TGTGCCAGCAGCCCAAGAATTCTAAGTGCCTACGAGCAGTACTTC
j_gene: TRBJ1-2; d_gene: TRBD1; v_gene: TRBV29-1; abundance: many; CDR3aa: CSVAGGDSEGYTF; CDR3nt: TGCAGCGTTGCGGGGGGGGACAGTGAAGGCTACACCTTC
j_gene: TRBJ2-3; d_gene: TRBD1; v_gene: TRBV15; abundance: -; CDR3aa: CATSRGRDRLEDTQYF; CDR3nt: TGTGCCACCAGCAGAGGTCGGGACAGGCTTGAAGATACGCAGTATTTT
j_gene: TRBJ1-1; d_gene: -; v_gene: TRBV6-5; abundance: many; CDR3aa: CASSWQGEFEAFF; CDR3nt: TGTGCCAGCAGTTGGCAGGGTGAGTTTGAAGCTTTCTTT
j_gene: TRBJ2-1; d_gene: TRBD1; v_gene: TRBV9; abundance: many; CDR3aa: CASSGGQTYNEQFF; CDR3nt: TGTGCCAGCAGCGGGGGACAGACTTACAATGAGCAGTTCTTC
j_gene: TRBJ2-2; d_gene: -; v_gene: TRBV6-1; abundance: few; CDR3aa: CASSPRGLSEELFF; CDR3nt: TGTGCCAGCAGCCCCCGTGGACTCTCAGAGGAGCTGTTTTTT
j_gene: TRBJ1-1; d_gene: TRBD1; v_gene: TRBV12-3/TRBV12-4; abundance: many; CDR3aa: CASRAGTEDTEAFF; CDR3nt: TGTGCCAGCAGGGCCGGGACAGAGGACACTGAAGCTTTCTTT
j_gene: TRBJ2-7; d_gene: TRBD2; v_gene: TRBV5-1; abundance: many; CDR3aa: CASSLGGLAHYEQYF; CDR3nt: TGCGCCAGCAGCTTGGGGGGACTAGCGCACTACGAGCAGTACTTC
j_gene: TRBJ1-2; d_gene: TRBD1; v_gene: TRBV30; abundance: few; CDR3aa: CAWSDRGSYGYTF; CDR3nt: TGTGCCTGGAGTGACAGGGGCTCCTATGGCTACACCTTC
j_gene: TRBJ1-6; d_gene: -; v_gene: TRBV9; abundance: few; CDR3aa: CASRGGNSPLHF; CDR3nt: TGTGCCAGCAGGGGAGGCAATTCACCCCTCCACTTT
j_gene: TRBJ1-6; d_gene: -; v_gene: TRBV2; abundance: few; CDR3aa: CASSSPSASYNSPLHF; CDR3nt: TGTGCCAGCAGTTCTCCCAGTGCCTCCTATAATTCACCCCTCCACTTT
j_gene: TRBJ2-3; d_gene: TRBD2; v_gene: TRBV7-9; abundance: few; CDR3aa: CASSPGLAGLTDTQYF; CDR3nt: TGTGCCAGCAGCCCAGGACTAGCGGGGCTCACAGATACGCAGTATTTT
j_gene: TRBJ2-7; d_gene: -; v_gene: TRBV3-1; abundance: few; CDR3aa: CASSQEPLRDVSGCEQYF; CDR3nt: TGTGCCAGCAGCCAAGAGCCCCTCCGGGACGTCTCCGGGTGCGAGCAGTACTTC
j_gene: TRBJ1-1; d_gene: -; v_gene: TRBV7-6; abundance: many; CDR3aa: CASSFSGGAGTEAFF; CDR3nt: TGTGCCAGCAGCTTTAGTGGGGGTGCGGGCACTGAAGCTTTCTTT
j_gene: TRBJ2-5; d_gene: -; v_gene: TRBV20-1; abundance: many; CDR3aa: CSARDPTRGGETQYF; CDR3nt: TGCAGTGCTAGAGATCCGACTAGAGGCGGAGAGACCCAGTACTTC
j_gene: TRBJ1-6; d_gene: -; v_gene: TRBV4-3; abundance: few; CDR3aa: CASSQERGLSNSPLHF; CDR3nt: TGCGCCAGCAGCCAAGAAAGGGGTTTATCTAATTCACCCCTCCACTTT
j_gene: TRBJ1-4; d_gene: -; v_gene: TRBV11-2; abundance: few; CDR3aa: CASSARWYEKLFF; CDR3nt: TGTGCCAGCAGCGCCCGATGGTATGAAAAACTGTTTTTT
j_gene: TRBJ2-3; d_gene: TRBD2; v_gene: TRBV29-1; abundance: few; CDR3aa: CSGTSGAEDTQYF; CDR3nt: TGCAGCGGGACTAGCGGTGCGGAAGATACGCAGTATTTT
j_gene: TRBJ1-3; d_gene: -; v_gene: TRBV5-1; abundance: -; CDR3aa: CASSLGSDGNTIYF; CDR3nt: TGCGCCAGCAGCCTGGGGTCGGACGGAAACACCATATATTTT
j_gene: TRBJ2-7; d_gene: -; v_gene: TRBV7-9; abundance: few; CDR3aa: CASGGTTYEQYF; CDR3nt: TGTGCCAGCGGGGGGACAACCTACGAGCAGTACTTC
j_gene: TRBJ1-1; d_gene: TRBD1; v_gene: TRBV12-3/TRBV12-4; abundance: many; CDR3aa: CASSSQGGTEAFF; CDR3nt: TGTGCCAGCAGTTCCCAGGGGGGTACTGAAGCTTTCTTT
j_gene: TRBJ2-5; d_gene: TRBD1; v_gene: TRBV5-1; abundance: -; CDR3aa: CASSLARGRGETQYF; CDR3nt: TGCGCCAGCAGCTTGGCTAGGGGGCGAGGAGAGACCCAGTACTTC
j_gene: TRBJ1-5; d_gene: -; v_gene: TRBV7-9; abundance: few; CDR3aa: CASSLGGPGGNQPQHF; CDR3nt: TGTGCCAGCAGCTTAGGGGGCCCCGGGGGCAATCAGCCCCAGCATTTT
j_gene: TRBJ1-1; d_gene: -; v_gene: TRBV10-3; abundance: few; CDR3aa: CAISEFGLQVLNTEAFF; CDR3nt: TGTGCCATCAGTGAGTTTGGCCTACAGGTTCTGAACACTGAAGCTTTCTTT